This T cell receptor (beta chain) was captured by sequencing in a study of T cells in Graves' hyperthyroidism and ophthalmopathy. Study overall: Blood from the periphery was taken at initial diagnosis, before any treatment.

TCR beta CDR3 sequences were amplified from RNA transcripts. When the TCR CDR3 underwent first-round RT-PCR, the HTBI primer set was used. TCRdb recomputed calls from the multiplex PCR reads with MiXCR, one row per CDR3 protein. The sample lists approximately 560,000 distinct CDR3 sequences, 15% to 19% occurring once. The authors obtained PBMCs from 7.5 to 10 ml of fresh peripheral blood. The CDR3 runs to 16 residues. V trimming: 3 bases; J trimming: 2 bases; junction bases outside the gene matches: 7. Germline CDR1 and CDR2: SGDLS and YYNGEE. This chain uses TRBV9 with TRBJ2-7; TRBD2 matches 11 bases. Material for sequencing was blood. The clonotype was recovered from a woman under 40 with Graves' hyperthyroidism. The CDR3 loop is CASSEGGLAETYEQYF. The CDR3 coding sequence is TGTGCCAGCAGCGAGGGGGGACTAGCGGAGACCTACGAGCAGTACTTC. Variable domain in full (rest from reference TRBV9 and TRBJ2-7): DSGVTQTPKHLITATGQRVTLRCSPRSGDLSVYWYQQSLDQGLQFLIQYYNGEERAKGNILERFSAQQFPDLHSELNLSSLELGDSALYFCASSEGGLAETYEQYFGPGTRLTVT.